Following are 17 T cell receptor beta chains from one sample sequenced in a study of blood T cell repertoires in COVID-19. Profiled with immunoSEQ multiplex PCR; TCRdb holds only in-frame clones, not every one. The sample records under 300,000 clones, roughly 82% being singletons. Source material: peripheral blood. Every receptor here comes from a man older than 75 with acute or convalescent COVID-19.

The chain has TRBV6-2 or TRBV6-3 and TRBJ1-5; D is undetermined. Trimming took off 2 bases at V and 6 bases at J, with 8 bases between the two ends. Germline V gives CDR1 MNHEY, CDR2 SVGEGT. This CDR3 contains 13 residues. The CDR3: CASSYEAVQPQHF. Here the CDR3 DNA reads TGTGCCAGCAGTTACGAGGCAGTTCAGCCCCAGCATTTT.

The chain combines TRBV6-5 with TRBJ1-1; 9 bases are a match to TRBD1. The length of the CDR3 is 14 residues. With 4 bases clipped from V and 6 bases from J, the junction kept 6 bases outside the gene matches. Per germline, CDR1 MNHEY and CDR2 SVGAGI. CDR3 DNA sequence: TGTGCCAGCAGTTTGGACAGGGGTCGTGCTGAAGCTTTCTTT. Encoded protein: CASSLDRGRAEAFF.

J is TRBJ1-2 and V is TRBV2; TRBD1 matches at 7 bases. Germline V gene sequence: CDR1 SNHLY, CDR2 FYNNEI. J was trimmed by 3 bases and V by 6 bases; bases with no gene match: 4. This CDR3 contains 13 residues. CDR3 sequence (DNA): TGTGCCAGCAGGCCGACAGGGTACTATGGCTACACCTTC. Amino acid sequence: CASRPTGYYGYTF.

The chain couples TRBV6-5 to TRBJ1-5; perhaps TRBD1 as D (6 bases). V was trimmed by 0 bases and J by 7 bases, leaving 10 bases between them. This CDR3 is built from 14 residues. Germline V gene lookup returns CDR1 MNHEY and CDR2 SVGAGI. The CDR3: CASSYSGAKQPQHF. CDR3 DNA: TGTGCCAGCAGTTACTCGGGGGCGAAACAGCCCCAGCATTTT.

The CDR3, as DNA: TGTGCCAGTCGGGGGGCAGGGGCCCTCGGGGGCTACACCTTC. This encodes CASRGAGALGGYTF. J is TRBJ1-2 and V is TRBV19, with D perhaps TRBD1 (6 bases). CDR3 length: 14 residues. Trimming shortened V by 8 bases and J by 8 bases, and 21 bases separated the two germline ends. From germline, CDR1 is LNHDA and CDR2 SQIVND (reference sequence).

The gene calls are TRBV30 and TRBJ1-6, with a weak D call TRBD1 (5 bases). V lost 7 bases and J lost 7, with 17 bases in between. The length of the CDR3 is 14 residues. Looked up from germline, CDR1 is GTSNPN and CDR2 is SVGIG (reference sequence). The CDR3 sequence is CALERFRANSPLHF. CDR3 DNA: TGTGCCTTGGAGAGGTTCAGGGCCAATTCACCCCTCCACTTT.

V is TRBV18 and J is TRBJ2-2, with D perhaps TRBD2 (6 bases). The CDR3 covers 14 residues. Trimming stripped 2 bases from V and 7 bases from J, with 11 bases between. Germline V gives CDR1 KGHSH, CDR2 LQKENI. As DNA, the CDR3 is TGTGCCAGCTCACCAGACCTCGGGAGCGGGGAGCTGTTTTTT. Translating it yields CASSPDLGSGELFF.

V is TRBV28 and J is TRBJ1-2; maybe TRBD1 (5 bases). With 5 bases removed from V and 4 bases from J, the gap between germline ends came to 17 bases. Germline values: CDR1 MDHEN, CDR2 SYDVKM. The length of the CDR3 is 15 residues. The CDR3 is CASSPPGRGGYGYTF. CDR3 nucleotide sequence: TGTGCCAGCAGTCCCCCGGGGCGGGGCGGCTATGGCTACACCTTC.

This clone is a singleton in its sample. The CDR3 DNA follows: TGTGCCAGCAGCCTCGGGACAGGGGGCTACACCTTC. It is translated as CASSLGTGGYTF. The chain has TRBV14 and TRBJ1-2; 9 bases fit TRBD1. The CDR3 sequence is 12 residues long. From germline, CDR1 is SGHDN and CDR2 FVKESK. J was trimmed by 8 bases and V by 4 bases; bases with no gene match: 2.

The J gene is TRBJ2-3, the V gene TRBV24-1, with 9 bases identical to TRBD1. Looked up from germline, CDR1 is KGHDR and CDR2 is SFDVKD. V trimming: 4 bases; J trimming: 4 bases; junction bases outside the gene matches: 8. This CDR3 has 16 residues. The CDR3 region has the DNA TGTGCCACCAGTGACCTTAGACAGGGGGGGCCAGATACGCAGTATTTT. Residues: CATSDLRQGGPDTQYF.

The rearrangement links TRBV2 to TRBJ2-1, with TRBD2 as a possible D gene (6 bases). V lost 0 bases, J lost 5 bases, and 14 bases lay in between. CDR3 size: 16 residues. Germline V lookup: CDR1 SNHLY, CDR2 FYNNEI. CDR3 bases: TGTGCCAGCAGTGAAGCGGCCGGGGGTCTGGACAATGAGCAGTTCTTC. Protein: CASSEAAGGLDNEQFF.

CDR3 sequence reads: CAISRDRGFSGYTF. DNA of the CDR3: TGTGCCATCAGCCGGGACAGGGGTTTCAGTGGCTACACCTTC. The V gene is TRBV10-3, the J gene TRBJ1-2; 10 nucleotides align to TRBD1. The CDR3 extends over 14 amino acids. J lost 7 bases, V lost 6 bases, and 8 bases had no gene match. Looked up from germline, CDR1 is ENHRY and CDR2 is SYGVKD.

This chain uses TRBV7-2 with TRBJ1-5, with 10 nucleotides matching TRBD1. Trimming took 3 bases from V and 6 from J; bases not matched to a gene: 5. Germline values: CDR1 SGHTA, CDR2 FQGNSA. This CDR3 has 15 residues. CDR3 in DNA: TGTGCCAGCAGCTTGGAGGGGACAGGGGCTCAGCCCCAGCATTTT. The encoded protein is CASSLEGTGAQPQHF.

The chain combines TRBV27 with TRBJ1-6; 9 bases match TRBD1. This CDR3 has 18 residues. V dropped 3 bases and J dropped 6; count of bases not matched to a gene: 12. CDR1 is MNHEY and CDR2 is SMNVEV in the germline V gene (reference sequence). CDR3 in amino acids: CASSFNTGGTGSNSPLHF. The CDR3 DNA reads TGTGCCAGCAGTTTCAACACAGGGGGCACCGGGTCTAATTCACCCCTCCACTTT.

The genes are TRBV5-5 and TRBJ1-2, with D uncertain. Trimming stripped 1 base from V and 2 bases from J, with 9 bases between. This CDR3 is 14 amino acids long. Looked up from germline, CDR1 is SGHKS and CDR2 is YYEKEE (reference sequence). For the CDR3, the DNA is TGTGCCAGCAGCTTGCTGCAAGAGAACTATGGCTACACCTTC. Protein product: CASSLLQENYGYTF.

This clone was observed a handful of times. The gene calls are TRBV29-1 and TRBJ1-5; 10 nucleotides align to TRBD1. CDR1 and CDR2 from the germline V gene are SQVTM and ANQGSEA. V was pared by 6 bases and J by 5 bases, with 4 bases of the junction left unmatched. CDR3 length: 13 residues. CDR3 sequence (DNA): TGCAGCGTGGGACAGGGGAGGGATCAGCCCCAGCATTTT. Its translation: CSVGQGRDQPQHF.

The chain carries TRBV7-3 and TRBJ1-1, with D hard to call. V was pared by 1 base and J by 7 bases, with 13 bases between. The CDR3 has 14 residues. Germline V gene sequence: CDR1 SGHTA, CDR2 FQGTGA. CDR3 region: CASSLSPGEGEAFF. The CDR3, as DNA: TGTGCCAGCAGCTTAAGCCCGGGTGAGGGTGAAGCTTTCTTT.